The present entry profiles one TCR beta chain with its context. No antigen is known for it. This specimen belongs to a study of a mutant IDH1 vaccine in newly diagnosed glioma. Study context: Vaccination of patients was performed eight times, in weeks 1, 3, 5, 7, 11, 15, 19 and 23. Patients previously underwent radiotherapy, temozolomide, or both, and most underwent both.

As for time point: week 5, during vaccination. Doses comprised 300 ug of mutant IDH1 20-mer peptide each, plus topical imiquimod. The table came from immunoSEQ multiplex PCR; TCRdb's copy has only in-frame clones and leaves some out. The data contain 40,000 or so clones, roughly 90% of them singletons. The study, taken as a whole, reports: Changes in the top peripheral T cell clonotypes seemingly had no bearing on pseudoprogression.

V was shortened by 4 bases and J by 1 base, with 10 bases between the two germline ends. CDR1 is SGHTA, CDR2 FQGTGA, per germline. The CDR3 length is 14 residues. The sample in question was PBMCs, obtained from a glioma patient whose treatment included an IDH1 peptide vaccine. This clonotype originated in a man aged 45-60 years with glioma. This sequence joins TRBV7-3 and TRBJ1-1; D is possibly TRBD1 (6 bases). The CDR3 region is CASSSQGPNTEAFF. The CDR3 DNA reads TGTGCCAGCAGCTCCCAGGGGCCGAACACTGAAGCTTTCTTT.